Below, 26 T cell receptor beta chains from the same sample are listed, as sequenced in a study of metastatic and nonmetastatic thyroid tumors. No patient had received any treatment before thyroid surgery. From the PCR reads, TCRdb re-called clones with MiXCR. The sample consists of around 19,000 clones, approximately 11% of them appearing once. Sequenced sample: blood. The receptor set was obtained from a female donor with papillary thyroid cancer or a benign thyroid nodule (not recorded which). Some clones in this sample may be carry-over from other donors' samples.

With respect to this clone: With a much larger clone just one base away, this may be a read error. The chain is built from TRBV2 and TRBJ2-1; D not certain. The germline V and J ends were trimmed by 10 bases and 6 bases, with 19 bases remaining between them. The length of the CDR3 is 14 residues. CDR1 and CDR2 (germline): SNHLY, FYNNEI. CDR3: CATLSRTGGNEQFF. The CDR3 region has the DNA TGTGCCACCCTGTCCCGAACGGGTGGCAATGAGCAGTTCTTC.

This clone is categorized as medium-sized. The CDR3 DNA is TGTGCCAGCACTCGGGACAGGGTATACGAGCAGTACTTC. Amino acid sequence: CASTRDRVYEQYF. The rearrangement links TRBV6-1 to TRBJ2-7; 9 positions match TRBD1. The germline gives CDR1 MNHNS, CDR2 SASEGT. After removal of 7 bases from V and 4 bases from J, the junction contained 5 bases not matched to a gene. The CDR3 has 13 amino acids.

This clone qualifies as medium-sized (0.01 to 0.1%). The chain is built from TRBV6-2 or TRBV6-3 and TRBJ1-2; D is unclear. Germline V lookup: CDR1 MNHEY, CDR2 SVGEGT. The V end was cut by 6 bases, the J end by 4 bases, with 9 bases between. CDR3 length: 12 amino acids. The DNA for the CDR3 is TGTGCCAGCAGCCCCGGGATCTATGGCTACACCTTC. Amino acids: CASSPGIYGYTF.

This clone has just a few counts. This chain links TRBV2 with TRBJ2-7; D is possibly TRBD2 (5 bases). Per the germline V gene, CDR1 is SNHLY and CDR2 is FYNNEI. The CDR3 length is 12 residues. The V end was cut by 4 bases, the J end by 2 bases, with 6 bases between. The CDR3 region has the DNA TGTGCCAGCAGTGGGGAGACCTACGAGCAGTACTTC. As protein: CASSGETYEQYF.

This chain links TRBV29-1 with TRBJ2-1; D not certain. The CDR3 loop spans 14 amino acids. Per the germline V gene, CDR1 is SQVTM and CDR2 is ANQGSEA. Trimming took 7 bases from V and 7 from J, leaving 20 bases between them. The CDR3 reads CSATSSPLQNEQFF. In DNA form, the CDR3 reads TGCAGCGCCACATCAAGTCCCCTTCAAAATGAGCAGTTCTTC.

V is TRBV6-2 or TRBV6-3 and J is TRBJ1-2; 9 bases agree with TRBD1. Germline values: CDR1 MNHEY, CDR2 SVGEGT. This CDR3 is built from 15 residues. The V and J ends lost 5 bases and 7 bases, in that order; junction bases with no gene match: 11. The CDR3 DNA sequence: TGTGCCAGCAGTCCCGGGACAGGGTGCCACCGTGGCTACACCTTC. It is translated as CASSPGTGCHRGYTF.

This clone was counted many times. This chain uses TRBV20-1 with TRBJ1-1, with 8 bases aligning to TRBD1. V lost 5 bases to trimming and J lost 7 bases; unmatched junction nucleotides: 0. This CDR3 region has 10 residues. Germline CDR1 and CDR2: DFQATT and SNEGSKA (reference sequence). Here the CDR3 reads CSADRGEAFF. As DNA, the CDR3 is TGCAGTGCTGACAGGGGTGAAGCTTTCTTT.

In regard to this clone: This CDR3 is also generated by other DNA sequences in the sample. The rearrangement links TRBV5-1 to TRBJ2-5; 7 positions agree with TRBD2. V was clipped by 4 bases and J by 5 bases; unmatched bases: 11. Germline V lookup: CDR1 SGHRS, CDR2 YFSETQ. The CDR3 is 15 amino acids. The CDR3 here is CASSRLAVGEETQYF. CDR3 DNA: TGCGCCAGCAGCCGACTAGCTGTTGGGGAGGAGACCCAGTACTTC.

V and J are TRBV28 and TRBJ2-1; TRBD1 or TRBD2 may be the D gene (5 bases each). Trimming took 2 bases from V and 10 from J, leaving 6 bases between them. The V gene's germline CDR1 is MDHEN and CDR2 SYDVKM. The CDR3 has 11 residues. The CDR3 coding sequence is TGTGCCAGCAGTTTAAGGGACGAGCAGTTCTTC. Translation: CASSLRDEQFF.

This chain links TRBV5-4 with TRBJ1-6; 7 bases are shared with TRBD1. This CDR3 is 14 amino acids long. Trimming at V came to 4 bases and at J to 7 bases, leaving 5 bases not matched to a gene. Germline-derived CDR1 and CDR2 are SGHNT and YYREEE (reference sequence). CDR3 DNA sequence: TGTGCCAGCAGCCGGGACAGACAGAATTCACCCCTCCACTTT. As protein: CASSRDRQNSPLHF.

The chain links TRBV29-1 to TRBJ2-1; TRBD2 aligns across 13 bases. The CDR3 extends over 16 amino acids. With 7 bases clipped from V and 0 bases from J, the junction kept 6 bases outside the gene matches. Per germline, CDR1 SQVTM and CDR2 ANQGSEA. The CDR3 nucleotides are TGCAGCGCTCCGGGACTAGCGGGGAGCTCCTACAATGAGCAGTTCTTC. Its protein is CSAPGLAGSSYNEQFF.

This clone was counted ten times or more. The CDR3 DNA is TGTGCCAGCAGCTTATCAGGGGGCAACTATGGCTACACCTTC. This sequence encodes CASSLSGGNYGYTF. The V call is TRBV5-5, the J call TRBJ1-2, with 8 bases lining up with TRBD1. The CDR3 has 14 residues. Germline CDR1 and CDR2: SGHKS and YYEKEE (reference sequence). V dropped 2 bases and J dropped 2; count of bases not matched to a gene: 2.

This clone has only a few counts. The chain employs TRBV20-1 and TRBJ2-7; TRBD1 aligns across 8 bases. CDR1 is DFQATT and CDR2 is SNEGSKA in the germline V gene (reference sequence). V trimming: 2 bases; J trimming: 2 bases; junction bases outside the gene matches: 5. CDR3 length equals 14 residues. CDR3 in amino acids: CSARSGTGPYEQYF. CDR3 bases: TGCAGTGCTAGATCCGGGACAGGTCCCTACGAGCAGTACTTC.

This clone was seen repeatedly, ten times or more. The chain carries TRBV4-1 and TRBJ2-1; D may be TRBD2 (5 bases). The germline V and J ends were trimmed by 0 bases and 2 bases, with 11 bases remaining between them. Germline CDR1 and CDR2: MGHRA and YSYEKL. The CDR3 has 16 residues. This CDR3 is CASSQDEGSPYNEQFF. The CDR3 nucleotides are TGCGCCAGCAGCCAAGATGAGGGAAGTCCCTACAATGAGCAGTTCTTC.

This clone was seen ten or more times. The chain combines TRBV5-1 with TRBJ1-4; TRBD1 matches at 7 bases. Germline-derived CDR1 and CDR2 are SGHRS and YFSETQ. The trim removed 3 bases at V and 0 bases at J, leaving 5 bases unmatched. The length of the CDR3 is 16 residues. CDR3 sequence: CASSYRGHATNEKLFF. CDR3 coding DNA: TGCGCCAGCAGCTACAGGGGACATGCAACTAATGAAAAACTGTTTTTT.

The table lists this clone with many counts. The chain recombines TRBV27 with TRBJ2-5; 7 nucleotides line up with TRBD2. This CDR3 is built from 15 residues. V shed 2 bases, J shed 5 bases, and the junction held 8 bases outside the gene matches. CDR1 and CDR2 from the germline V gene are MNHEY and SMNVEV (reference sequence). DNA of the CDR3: TGTGCCAGCAGTTTAAATGGGAGGGCCTCGGAGACCCAGTACTTC. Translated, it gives CASSLNGRASETQYF.

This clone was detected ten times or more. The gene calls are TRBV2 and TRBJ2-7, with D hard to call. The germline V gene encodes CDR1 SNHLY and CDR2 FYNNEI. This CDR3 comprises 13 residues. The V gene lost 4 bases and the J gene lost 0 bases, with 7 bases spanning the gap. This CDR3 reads CASSGPNSYEQYF. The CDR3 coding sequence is TGTGCCAGCAGTGGCCCAAACTCCTACGAGCAGTACTTC.

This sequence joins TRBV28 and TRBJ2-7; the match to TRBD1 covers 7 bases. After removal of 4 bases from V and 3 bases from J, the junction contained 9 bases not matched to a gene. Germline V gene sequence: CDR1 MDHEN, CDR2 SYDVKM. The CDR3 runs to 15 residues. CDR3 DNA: TGTGCCAGCAGTTCGTCGGGACAGCCCTTCTACGAGCAGTACTTC. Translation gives CASSSSGQPFYEQYF. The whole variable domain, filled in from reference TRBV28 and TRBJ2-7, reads DVKVTQSSRYLVKRTGEKVFLECVQDMDHENMFWYRQDPGLGLRLIYFSYDVKMKEKGDIPEGYSVSREKKERFSLILESASTNQTSMYLCASSSSGQPFYEQYFGPGTRLTVT.

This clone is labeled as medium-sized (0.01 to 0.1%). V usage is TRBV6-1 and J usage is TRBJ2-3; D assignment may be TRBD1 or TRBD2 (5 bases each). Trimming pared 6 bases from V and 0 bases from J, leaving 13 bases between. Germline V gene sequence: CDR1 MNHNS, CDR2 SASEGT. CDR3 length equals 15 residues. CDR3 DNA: TGTGCCAGCAGATACCGGGACCGAAGCACAGATACGCAGTATTTT. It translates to CASRYRDRSTDTQYF.

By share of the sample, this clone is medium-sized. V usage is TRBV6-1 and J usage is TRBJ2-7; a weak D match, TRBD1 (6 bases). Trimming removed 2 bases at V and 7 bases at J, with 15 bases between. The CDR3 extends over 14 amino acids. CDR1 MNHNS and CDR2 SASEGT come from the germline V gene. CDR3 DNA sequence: TGTGCCAGCAGTGAAATTCAGGGAAGGGGGGAGCAGTACTTC. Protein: CASSEIQGRGEQYF.

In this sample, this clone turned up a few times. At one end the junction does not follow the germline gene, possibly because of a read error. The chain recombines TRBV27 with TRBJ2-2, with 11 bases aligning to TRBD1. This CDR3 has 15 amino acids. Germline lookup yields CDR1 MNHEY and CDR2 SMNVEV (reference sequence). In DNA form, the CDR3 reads TGTGTCAGCAGCCCGGACAGGGGGCGGAACGGGGAGCTTTTTTTT. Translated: CVSSPDRGRNGELFF.

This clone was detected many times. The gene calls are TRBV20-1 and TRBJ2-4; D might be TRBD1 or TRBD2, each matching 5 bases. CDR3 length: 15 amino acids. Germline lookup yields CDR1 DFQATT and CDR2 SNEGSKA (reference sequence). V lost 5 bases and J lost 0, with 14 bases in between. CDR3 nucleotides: TGCAGTGCTGAGGGGTGGGCCCTAGCCAAAAACATTCAGTACTTC. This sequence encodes CSAEGWALAKNIQYF.

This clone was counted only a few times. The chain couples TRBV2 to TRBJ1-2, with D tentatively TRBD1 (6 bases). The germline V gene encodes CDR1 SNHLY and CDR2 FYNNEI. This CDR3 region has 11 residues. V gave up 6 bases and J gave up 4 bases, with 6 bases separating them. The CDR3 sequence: CASRGAYGYTF. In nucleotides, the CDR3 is TGTGCCAGCAGGGGGGCCTATGGCTACACCTTC.

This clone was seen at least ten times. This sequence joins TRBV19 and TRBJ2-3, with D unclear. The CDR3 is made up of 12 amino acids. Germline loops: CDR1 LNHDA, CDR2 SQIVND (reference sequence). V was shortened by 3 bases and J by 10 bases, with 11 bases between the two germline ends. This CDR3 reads CASSIPRNPQYF. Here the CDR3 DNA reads TGTGCCAGTAGTATCCCAAGGAATCCGCAGTATTTT. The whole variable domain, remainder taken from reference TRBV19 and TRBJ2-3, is DGGITQSPKYLFRKEGQNVTLSCEQNLNHDAMYWYRQDPGQGLRLIYYSQIVNDFQKGDIAEGYSVSREKKESFPLTVTSAQKNPTAFYLCASSIPRNPQYFGPGTRLTVL.

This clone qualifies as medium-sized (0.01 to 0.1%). CDR3 sequence (DNA): TGTGCCAGCAGTTACGGCGGGGCCAGCCAAGAGACCCAGTACTTC. Translation gives CASSYGGASQETQYF. J is TRBJ2-5 and V is TRBV6-2 or TRBV6-3, with TRBD2 as a possible D gene (6 bases). Trimming took 2 bases from V and 1 from J, leaving 11 bases between them. Germline assignment: CDR1 MNHEY and CDR2 SVGEGT. The CDR3 spans 15 residues.

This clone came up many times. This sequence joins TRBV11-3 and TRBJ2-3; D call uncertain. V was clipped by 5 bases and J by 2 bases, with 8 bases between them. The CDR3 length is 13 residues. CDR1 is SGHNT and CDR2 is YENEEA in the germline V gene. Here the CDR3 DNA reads TGTGCCAGCAGCCCTACTTACACAGATACGCAGTATTTT. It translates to CASSPTYTDTQYF.